This T cell receptor beta chain appears in the sequencing data of a study of T-cell memory formation after mild COVID-19. Study-level information: Clustering of TCRs was largely donor specific.

Notes on the study in general: Clones shrinking between day 15 and 85 showed a balanced CD4/CD8 split, and those that grew later tilted toward CD4+. Mainly CM and EM harbored the contracting CD4+ clones; mainly EMRA harbored the CD8+ ones.

V gave up 3 bases and J gave up 2 bases; unmatched junction bases: 13. In germline, CDR1 is KGHDR, CDR2 SFDVKD. This CDR3 is 19 amino acids long. In the case of this clonotype: Its antigen is unidentified.

TCRdb independently ran MiXCR on the 5' RACE reads; one entry per CDR3 protein. The repertoire holds hundreds of thousands of distinct CDR3 sequences, roughly 20% seen once, with around 9.2% in the top ten. The clonotype comes from an adult woman who had mild COVID-19 (a few samples of this study predate the infection). Cell type and time point are not known. The V gene is TRBV24-1, the J gene TRBJ2-5; TRBD2 matches at 11 bases. Sequencing was carried out using PBMCs or a T cell subset sorted from them (not recorded which). The CDR3 reads CATSDPRSTLAGAQETQYF. CDR3 DNA: TGTGCCACCAGTGATCCTCGCTCCACACTAGCGGGGGCACAAGAGACCCAGTACTTC.